This TCR beta chain is from a study of regulatory T cells in long-lasting Graves disease. For TCR beta, libraries came from iRepertoire HTBI primers and Arm-PCR of CDR3 regions. MiXCR, run by TCRdb on the multiplex PCR reads, gives a single entry per CDR3 protein. The profile shows around 420,000 distinct CDR3 sequences, about 15% of them singletons. This clonotype has a count of ten or more. Its antigen remains unidentified. Regarding the study as a whole: TCR diversity was lower in persistent Graves' patients (versus newly diagnosed ones).

Germline V gives CDR1 LGHDT, CDR2 YNNKEL (reference sequence). The CDR3 is 14 amino acids. Trimming stripped 6 bases from V and 5 bases from J, with 14 bases between. Time point: newly diagnosed GD, antithyroid drugs for less than 3 months. Following extraction of RNA from PBMCs, that RNA was used to make the TCR library. Separately, the same data were catalogued under a study of T cells in Graves' hyperthyroidism and ophthalmopathy.

This sequence originates from a woman aged 40-49 years with Graves disease. Sequencing used peripheral blood mononuclear cells (PBMCs), obtained at new diagnosis, from a patient treated with antithyroid drugs. The gene calls are TRBV3-1 and TRBJ2-1; either TRBD1 or TRBD2 may fit D (5 bases each). The CDR3 here is CASRSGRSHNEQFF. CDR3 in DNA: TGTGCCAGCAGATCGGGACGTTCGCACAATGAGCAGTTCTTC.